This T cell receptor (beta chain) appears in the sequencing data of a study of blood T cells in healthy people across ages. Each sample gave at least 6.5 million isolated PBMCs. Study outcomes and limitations: Bulk PBMC profiling left naive and antigen-experienced comparisons inconclusive. Estimates of total diversity, which came from one million sequenced T cells, were considered to be underestimates.

A sample-barcoded 5' primer and a J-beta primer mix were used in a second PCR of about 7 to 12 cycles. From the 5' RACE reads, TCRdb called clonotypes with MiXCR, one entry per CDR3 protein. The table shows 1.5 million to 2 million distinct CDR3 sequences, with around half occurring only once. Of note for this clonotype: Its antigen is currently unknown.

CDR1 and CDR2 from the germline V gene are SNHLY and FYNNEI. This CDR3 is built from 13 residues. Trimming at V came to 7 bases and at J to 6 bases, leaving 8 bases not matched to a gene. This receptor was obtained from a woman in her thirties or forties in good health. The J gene is TRBJ2-7, the V gene TRBV2; 8 nucleotides match TRBD1. The source material was blood. The CDR3 coding sequence is TGTGCCAGCATCCGGCAGGGGGCTCGCGAGCAGTACTTC. Its protein product is CASIRQGAREQYF.